The sequence of this T cell receptor beta chain was determined in a study of spatial heterogeneity in lung cancer. Study overall: The cohort: 65 to 80 early-stage, untreated non-small cell lung cancer patients. Researchers sequenced follow-up PBMC samples if they had them, and these came a median of around 2 years after resection. A unique TCR and UMI combination showed up more than ten times in raw reads, on average.

Indicated time point: blood at routine non-recurrence follow-up after resection. The study sequenced unsorted whole RNA from tumor, nontumor lung or frozen PBMC. This clonotype was counted many times. Each TCR cDNA molecule bore a unique molecular identifier. TCRdb passed the 5' RACE reads through MiXCR, listing each CDR3 protein once. The sample holds roughly 120,000 distinct CDR3 sequences, more than 9% seen once. Trimming at V came to 2 bases and at J to 4 bases, leaving 6 bases not matched to a gene. This CDR3 is built from 15 residues. From germline, CDR1 is SGHRS and CDR2 YFSETQ. This TCR derives from a male donor with early-stage non-small cell lung cancer. The chain is built from TRBV5-1 and TRBJ2-1; 7 nucleotides line up with TRBD2. The sample here was PBMCs, taken at follow-up. The CDR3: CASSLGGGRYNEQFF. The CDR3 DNA follows: TGCGCCAGCAGCTTAGGCGGGGGACGTTACAATGAGCAGTTCTTC. Drawing the rest from reference TRBV5-1 and TRBJ2-1, the complete variable domain is KAGVTQTPRYLIKTRGQQVTLSCSPISGHRSVSWYQQTPGQGLQFLFEYFSETQRNKGNFPGRFSGRQFSNSRSEMNVSTLELGDSALYLCASSLGGGRYNEQFFGPGTRLTVL.